This TCR beta chain was sequenced during a study of CD8+ T cells in alopecia areata. Sequencing relied on a cDNA template that was reverse transcribed from extracted RNA. Libraries were prepared by immunoSEQ multiplex PCR; TCRdb keeps only in-frame clonotypes and omits some of them. The sample carries 130,000 to 150,000 clones, approximately 50% recorded once. CDR1 and CDR2 (germline): SGHVS, FQNEAQ. The CDR3 loop spans 14 amino acids. The J segment lost 4 bases and the V segment lost 4 bases, leaving 5 bases of the junction unmatched. Peripheral blood samples and lesional scalp punch biopsies were obtained from alopecia areata patients. This clone was seen only once.

This material consisted of CD4+ T cells sorted from blood, taken at week 0. This clonotype was sampled from a human donor with alopecia areata. This chain links TRBV7-8 with TRBJ2-5; 8 nucleotides line up with TRBD2. CDR3 sequence: CASSYSGIRETQYF. In DNA, the CDR3 is TGTGCCAGCAGCTATAGCGGGATAAGAGAGACCCAGTACTTC.